This T cell receptor beta chain was recorded in a study of regulatory T cells in long-lasting Graves disease. Specified time point: newly diagnosed GD, antithyroid drugs for less than 3 months. PBMC RNA was the source of the TCR library. Germline V CDR1 and CDR2: SGDLS, YYNGEE. Trimming removed 0 bases from V and 10 bases from J; junction bases left unmatched: 12. The CDR3 totals 16 residues. This clonotype was seen a handful of times. Arm-PCR of CDR3 regions and iRepertoire HTBI primers were used to build TCR beta libraries. TCRdb re-analysed the multiplex PCR reads in MiXCR, keeping a single row per CDR3 protein. The sample lists hundreds of thousands of distinct CDR3 sequences; about 13% were seen once. The sample was also linked to a second study, of T cells in Graves' hyperthyroidism and ophthalmopathy.

The TCR originated in a man in his thirties or forties with Graves disease. The J gene is TRBJ2-1, the V gene TRBV9, with 8 positions matching TRBD2. The starting material was peripheral blood mononuclear cells (PBMCs), obtained at new diagnosis, from a patient treated with antithyroid drugs. The CDR3 region has the DNA TGTGCCAGCAGCGTAGGGGGGGCGGGAGGTAACTACGAGCAGTTCTTC. Translation: CASSVGGAGGNYEQFF.